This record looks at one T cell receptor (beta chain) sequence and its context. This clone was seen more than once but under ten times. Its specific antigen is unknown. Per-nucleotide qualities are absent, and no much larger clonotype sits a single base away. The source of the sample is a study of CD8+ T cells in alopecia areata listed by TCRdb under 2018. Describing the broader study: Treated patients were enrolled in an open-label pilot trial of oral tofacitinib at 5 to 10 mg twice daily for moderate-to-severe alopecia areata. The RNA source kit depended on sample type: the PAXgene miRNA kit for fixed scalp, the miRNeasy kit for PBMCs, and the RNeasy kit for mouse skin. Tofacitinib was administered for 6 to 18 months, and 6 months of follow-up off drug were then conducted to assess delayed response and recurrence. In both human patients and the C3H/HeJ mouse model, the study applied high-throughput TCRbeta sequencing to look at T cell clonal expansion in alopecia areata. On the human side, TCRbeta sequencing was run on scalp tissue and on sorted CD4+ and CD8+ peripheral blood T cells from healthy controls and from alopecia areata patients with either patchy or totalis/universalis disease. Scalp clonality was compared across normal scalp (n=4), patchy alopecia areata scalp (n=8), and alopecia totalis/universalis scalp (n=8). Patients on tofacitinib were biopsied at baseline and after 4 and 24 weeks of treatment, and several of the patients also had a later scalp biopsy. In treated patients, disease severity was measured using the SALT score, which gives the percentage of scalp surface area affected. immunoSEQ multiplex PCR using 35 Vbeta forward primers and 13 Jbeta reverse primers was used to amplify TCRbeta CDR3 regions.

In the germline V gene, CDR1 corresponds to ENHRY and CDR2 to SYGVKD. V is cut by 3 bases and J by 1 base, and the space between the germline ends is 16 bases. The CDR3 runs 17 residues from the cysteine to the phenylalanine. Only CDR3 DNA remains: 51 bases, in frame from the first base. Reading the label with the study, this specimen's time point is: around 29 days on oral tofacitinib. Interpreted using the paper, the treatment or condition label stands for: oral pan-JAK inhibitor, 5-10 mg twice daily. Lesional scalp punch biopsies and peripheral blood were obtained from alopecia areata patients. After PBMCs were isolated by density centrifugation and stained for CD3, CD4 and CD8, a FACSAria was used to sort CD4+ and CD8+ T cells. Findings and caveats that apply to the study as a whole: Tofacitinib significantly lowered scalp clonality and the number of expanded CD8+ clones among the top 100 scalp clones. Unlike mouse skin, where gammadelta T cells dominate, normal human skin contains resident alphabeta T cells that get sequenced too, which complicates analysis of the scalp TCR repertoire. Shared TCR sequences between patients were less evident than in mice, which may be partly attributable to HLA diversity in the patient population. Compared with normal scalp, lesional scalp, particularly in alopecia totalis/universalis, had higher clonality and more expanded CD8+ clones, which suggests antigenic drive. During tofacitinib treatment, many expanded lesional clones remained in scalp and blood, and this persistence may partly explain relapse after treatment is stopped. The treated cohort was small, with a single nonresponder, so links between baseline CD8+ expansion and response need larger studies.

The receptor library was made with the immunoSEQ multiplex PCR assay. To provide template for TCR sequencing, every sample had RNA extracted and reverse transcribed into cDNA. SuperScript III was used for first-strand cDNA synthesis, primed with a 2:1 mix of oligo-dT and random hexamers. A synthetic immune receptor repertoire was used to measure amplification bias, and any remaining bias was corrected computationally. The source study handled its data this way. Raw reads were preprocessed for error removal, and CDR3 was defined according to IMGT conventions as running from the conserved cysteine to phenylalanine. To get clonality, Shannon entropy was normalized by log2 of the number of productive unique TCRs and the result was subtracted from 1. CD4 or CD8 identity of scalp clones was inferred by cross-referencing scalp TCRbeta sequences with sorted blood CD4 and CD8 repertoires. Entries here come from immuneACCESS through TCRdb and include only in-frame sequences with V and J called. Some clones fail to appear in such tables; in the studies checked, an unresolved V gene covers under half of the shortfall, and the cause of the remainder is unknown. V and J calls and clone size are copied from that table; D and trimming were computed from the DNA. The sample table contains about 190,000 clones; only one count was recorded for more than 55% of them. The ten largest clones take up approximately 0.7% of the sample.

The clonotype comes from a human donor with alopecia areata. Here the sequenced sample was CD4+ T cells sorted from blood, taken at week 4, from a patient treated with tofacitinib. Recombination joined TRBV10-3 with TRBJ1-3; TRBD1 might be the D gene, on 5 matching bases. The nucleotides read TGTGCCATCAGTGACTTGGGGCTACTCCCATCTGGAAACACCATATATTTT. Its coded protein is CAISDLGLLPSGNTIYF.